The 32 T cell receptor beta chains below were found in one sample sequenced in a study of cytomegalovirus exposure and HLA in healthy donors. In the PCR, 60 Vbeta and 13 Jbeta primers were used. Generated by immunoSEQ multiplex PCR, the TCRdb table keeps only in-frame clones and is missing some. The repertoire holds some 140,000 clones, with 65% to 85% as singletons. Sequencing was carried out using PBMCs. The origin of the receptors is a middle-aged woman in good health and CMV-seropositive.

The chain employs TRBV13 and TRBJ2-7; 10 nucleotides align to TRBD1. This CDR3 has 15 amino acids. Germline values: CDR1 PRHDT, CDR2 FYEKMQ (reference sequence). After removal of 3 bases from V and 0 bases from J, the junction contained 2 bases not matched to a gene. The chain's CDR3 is CASSFDRGLSYEQYF. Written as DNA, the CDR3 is TGTGCCAGCAGCTTTGACAGGGGGCTCTCCTACGAGCAGTACTTC.

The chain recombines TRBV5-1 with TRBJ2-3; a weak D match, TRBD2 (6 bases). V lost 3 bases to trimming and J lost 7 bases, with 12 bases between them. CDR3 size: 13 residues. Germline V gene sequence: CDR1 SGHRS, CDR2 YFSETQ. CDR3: CASSWASEHTQYF. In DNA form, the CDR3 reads TGCGCCAGCAGCTGGGCTAGCGAGCATACGCAGTATTTT. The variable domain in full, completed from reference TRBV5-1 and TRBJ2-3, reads KAGVTQTPRYLIKTRGQQVTLSCSPISGHRSVSWYQQTPGQGLQFLFEYFSETQRNKGNFPGRFSGRQFSNSRSEMNVSTLELGDSALYLCASSWASEHTQYFGPGTRLTVL.

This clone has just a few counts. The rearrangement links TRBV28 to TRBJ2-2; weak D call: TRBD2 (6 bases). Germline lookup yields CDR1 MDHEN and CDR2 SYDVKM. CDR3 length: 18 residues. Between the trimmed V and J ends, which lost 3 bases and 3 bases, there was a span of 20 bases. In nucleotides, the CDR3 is TGTGCCAGCAGTTTGTTTCTAGTGGGGGGAGCTCACACCGGGGAGCTGTTTTTT. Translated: CASSLFLVGGAHTGELFF.

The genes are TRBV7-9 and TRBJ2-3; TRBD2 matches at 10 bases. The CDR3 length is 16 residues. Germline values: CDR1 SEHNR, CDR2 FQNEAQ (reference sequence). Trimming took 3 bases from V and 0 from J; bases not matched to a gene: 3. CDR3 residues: CASSFSTSGSTDTQYF. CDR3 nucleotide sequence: TGTGCCAGCAGCTTCTCGACTAGCGGGAGCACAGATACGCAGTATTTT. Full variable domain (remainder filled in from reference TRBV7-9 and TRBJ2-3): DTGVSQNPRHKITKRGQNVTFRCDPISEHNRLYWYRQTLGQGPEFLTYFQNEAQLEKSRLLSDRFSAERPKGSFSTLEIQRTEQGDSAMYLCASSFSTSGSTDTQYFGPGTRLTVL.

CDR3 protein: CASSSAGTGGEKLFF. CDR3 nucleotides: TGTGCCAGCAGTTCCGCCGGGACAGGGGGAGAAAAACTGTTTTTT. The chain couples TRBV28 to TRBJ1-4; 11 bases fit TRBD1. Germline CDR1 MDHEN, CDR2 SYDVKM. This CDR3 comprises 15 residues. Germline trimming cut 4 bases from V and 8 bases from J; bases unmatched to any gene: 6.

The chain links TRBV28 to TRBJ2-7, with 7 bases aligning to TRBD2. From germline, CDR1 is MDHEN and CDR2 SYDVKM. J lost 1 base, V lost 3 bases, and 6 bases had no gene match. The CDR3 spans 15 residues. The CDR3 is CASSFWLADSYEQYF. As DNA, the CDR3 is TGTGCCAGCAGTTTTTGGCTAGCGGATTCCTACGAGCAGTACTTC.

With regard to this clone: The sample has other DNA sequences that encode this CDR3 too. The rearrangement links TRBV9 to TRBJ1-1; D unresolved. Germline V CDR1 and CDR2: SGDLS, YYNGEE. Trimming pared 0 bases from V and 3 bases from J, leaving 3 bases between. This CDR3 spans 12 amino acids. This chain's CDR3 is CASSVVDTEAFF. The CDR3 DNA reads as TGTGCCAGCAGCGTAGTAGACACTGAAGCTTTCTTT.

The CDR3 DNA reads TGTGCCAGCAGCTTGTTAGCGGGAGGGTACGAGCAGTACTTC. It translates to CASSLLAGGYEQYF. The V and J genes are TRBV5-5 and TRBJ2-7; the match to TRBD2 covers 11 bases. The CDR3 contains 14 residues. The germline gives CDR1 SGHKS, CDR2 YYEKEE (reference sequence). V trimming: 1 base; J trimming: 4 bases; junction bases outside the gene matches: 1.

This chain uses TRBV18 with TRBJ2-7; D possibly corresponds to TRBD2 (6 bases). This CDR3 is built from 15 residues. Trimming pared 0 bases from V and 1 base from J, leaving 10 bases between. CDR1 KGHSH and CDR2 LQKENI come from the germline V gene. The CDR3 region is CASSPPSRGSYEQYF. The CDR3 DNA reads TGTGCCAGCTCACCACCGAGCCGGGGGTCCTACGAGCAGTACTTC.

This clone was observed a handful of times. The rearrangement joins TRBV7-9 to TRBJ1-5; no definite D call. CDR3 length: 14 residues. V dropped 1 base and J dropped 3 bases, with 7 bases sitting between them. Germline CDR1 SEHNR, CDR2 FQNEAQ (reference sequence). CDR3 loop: CASSLGANNQPQHF. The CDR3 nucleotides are TGTGCCAGCAGCTTAGGGGCCAACAATCAGCCCCAGCATTTT.

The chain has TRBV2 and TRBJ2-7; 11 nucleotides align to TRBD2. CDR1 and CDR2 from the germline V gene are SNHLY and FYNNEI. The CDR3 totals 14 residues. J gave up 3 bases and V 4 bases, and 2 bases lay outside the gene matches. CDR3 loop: CASSAGTSGYEQYF. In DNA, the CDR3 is TGTGCCAGCAGTGCCGGGACTAGCGGCTACGAGCAGTACTTC.

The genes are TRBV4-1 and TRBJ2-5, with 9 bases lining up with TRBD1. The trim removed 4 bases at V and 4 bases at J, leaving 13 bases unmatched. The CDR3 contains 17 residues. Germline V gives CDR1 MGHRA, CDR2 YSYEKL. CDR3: CASSLTEGGTGTETQYF. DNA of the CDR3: TGCGCCAGCAGCCTCACGGAGGGAGGGACAGGGACAGAGACCCAGTACTTC.

CDR3: CASSSRTDQPQHF. Here the CDR3 DNA reads TGTGCCAGTAGTTCGAGGACAGATCAGCCCCAGCATTTT. This chain uses TRBV19 with TRBJ1-5, with D perhaps TRBD1 (6 bases). This CDR3 has 13 amino acids. Germline V gene data show CDR1 as LNHDA and CDR2 as SQIVND (reference sequence). V was clipped by 5 bases and J by 5 bases, with 10 bases between them.

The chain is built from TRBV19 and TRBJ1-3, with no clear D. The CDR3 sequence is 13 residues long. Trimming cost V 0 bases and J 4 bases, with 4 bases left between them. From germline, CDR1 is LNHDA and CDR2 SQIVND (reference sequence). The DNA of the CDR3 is TGTGCCAGTAGTATAGACGCGGGAAACACCATATATTTT. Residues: CASSIDAGNTIYF.

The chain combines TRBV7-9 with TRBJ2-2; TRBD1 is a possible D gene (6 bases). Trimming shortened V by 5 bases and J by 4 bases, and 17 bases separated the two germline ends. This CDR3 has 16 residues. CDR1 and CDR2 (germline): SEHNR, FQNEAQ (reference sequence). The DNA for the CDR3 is TGTGCCAGCAGCCTGGGGGCAGGGAAAGGCACCGGGGAGCTGTTTTTT. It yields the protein CASSLGAGKGTGELFF. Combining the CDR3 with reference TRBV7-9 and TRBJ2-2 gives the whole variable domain DTGVSQNPRHKITKRGQNVTFRCDPISEHNRLYWYRQTLGQGPEFLTYFQNEAQLEKSRLLSDRFSAERPKGSFSTLEIQRTEQGDSAMYLCASSLGAGKGTGELFFGEGSRLTVL.

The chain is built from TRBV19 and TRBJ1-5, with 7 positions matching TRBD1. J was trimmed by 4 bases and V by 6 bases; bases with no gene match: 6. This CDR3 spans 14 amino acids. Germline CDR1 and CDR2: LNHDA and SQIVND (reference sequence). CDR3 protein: CASSLGQANQPQHF. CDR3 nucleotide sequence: TGTGCCAGTAGCCTAGGACAGGCTAATCAGCCCCAGCATTTT. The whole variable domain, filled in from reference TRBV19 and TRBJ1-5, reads DGGITQSPKYLFRKEGQNVTLSCEQNLNHDAMYWYRQDPGQGLRLIYYSQIVNDFQKGDIAEGYSVSREKKESFPLTVTSAQKNPTAFYLCASSLGQANQPQHFGDGTRLSIL.

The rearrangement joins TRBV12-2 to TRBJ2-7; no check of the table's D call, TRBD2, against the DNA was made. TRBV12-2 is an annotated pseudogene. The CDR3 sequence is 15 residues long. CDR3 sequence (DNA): TGTGCAAGTCCCTTTACTAGCGGGGACCCCTACGAGCAGTACTTC. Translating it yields CASPFTSGDPYEQYF.

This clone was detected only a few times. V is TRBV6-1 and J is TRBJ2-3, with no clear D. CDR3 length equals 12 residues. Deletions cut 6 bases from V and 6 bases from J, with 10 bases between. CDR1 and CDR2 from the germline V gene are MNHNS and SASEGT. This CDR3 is CASSLTGDTQYF. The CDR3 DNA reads TGTGCCAGCAGCCTGACCGGGGATACGCAGTATTTT.

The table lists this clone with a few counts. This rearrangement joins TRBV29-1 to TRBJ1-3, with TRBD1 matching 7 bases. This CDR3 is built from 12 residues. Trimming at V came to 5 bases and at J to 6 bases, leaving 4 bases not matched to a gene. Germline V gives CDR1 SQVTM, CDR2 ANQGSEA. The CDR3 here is CSVRTGPNTIYF. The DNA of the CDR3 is TGCAGCGTTCGGACAGGCCCAAACACCATATATTTT.

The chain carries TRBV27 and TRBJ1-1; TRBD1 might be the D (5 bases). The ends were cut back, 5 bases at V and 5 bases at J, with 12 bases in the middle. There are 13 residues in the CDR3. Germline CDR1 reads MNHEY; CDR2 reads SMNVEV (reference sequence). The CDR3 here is CASSPQGGTEAFF. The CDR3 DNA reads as TGTGCCAGCAGTCCTCAGGGAGGAACTGAAGCTTTCTTT.

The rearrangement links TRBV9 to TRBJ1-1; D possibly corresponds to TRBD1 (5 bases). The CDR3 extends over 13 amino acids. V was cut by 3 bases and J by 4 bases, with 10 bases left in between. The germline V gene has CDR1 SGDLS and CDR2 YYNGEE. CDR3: CASSARRGTEAFF. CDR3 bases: TGTGCCAGCAGCGCAAGGAGGGGCACTGAAGCTTTCTTT.

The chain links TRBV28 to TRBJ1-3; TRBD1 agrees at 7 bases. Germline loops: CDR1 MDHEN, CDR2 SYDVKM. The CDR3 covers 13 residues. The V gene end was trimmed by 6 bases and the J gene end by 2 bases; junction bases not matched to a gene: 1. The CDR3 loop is CASRGQAGNTIYF. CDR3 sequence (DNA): TGTGCCAGCAGAGGACAGGCTGGAAACACCATATATTTT.

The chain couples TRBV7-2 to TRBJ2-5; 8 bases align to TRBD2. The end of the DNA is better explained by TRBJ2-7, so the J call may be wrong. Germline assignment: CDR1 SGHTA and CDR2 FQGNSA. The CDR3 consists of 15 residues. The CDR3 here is CASSLVPGGSYEQYF. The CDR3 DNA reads TGTGCCAGCAGCTTGGTTCCGGGAGGGTCCTACGAGCAGTACTTC.

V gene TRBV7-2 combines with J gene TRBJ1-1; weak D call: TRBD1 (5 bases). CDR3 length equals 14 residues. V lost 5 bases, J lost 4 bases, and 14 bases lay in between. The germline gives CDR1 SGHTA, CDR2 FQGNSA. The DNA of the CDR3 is TGTGCCAGCAGCCCCGGTCGGGGGTCCACTGAAGCTTTCTTT. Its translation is CASSPGRGSTEAFF.

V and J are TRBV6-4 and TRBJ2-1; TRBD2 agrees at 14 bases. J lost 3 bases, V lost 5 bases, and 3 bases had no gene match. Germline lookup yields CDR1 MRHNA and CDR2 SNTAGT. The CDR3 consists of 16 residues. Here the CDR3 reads CASSRTSGRYYNEQFF. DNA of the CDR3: TGTGCCAGCAGTCGGACTAGCGGGAGGTACTACAATGAGCAGTTCTTC.

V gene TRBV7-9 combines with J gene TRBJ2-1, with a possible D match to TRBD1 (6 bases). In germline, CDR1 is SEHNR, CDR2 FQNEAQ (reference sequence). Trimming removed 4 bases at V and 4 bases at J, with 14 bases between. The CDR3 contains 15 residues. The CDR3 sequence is CASSSDRKIYNEQFF. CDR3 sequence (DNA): TGTGCCAGCAGCTCCGACAGGAAGATATACAATGAGCAGTTCTTC. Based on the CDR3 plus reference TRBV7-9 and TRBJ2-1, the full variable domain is DTGVSQNPRHKITKRGQNVTFRCDPISEHNRLYWYRQTLGQGPEFLTYFQNEAQLEKSRLLSDRFSAERPKGSFSTLEIQRTEQGDSAMYLCASSSDRKIYNEQFFGPGTRLTVL.

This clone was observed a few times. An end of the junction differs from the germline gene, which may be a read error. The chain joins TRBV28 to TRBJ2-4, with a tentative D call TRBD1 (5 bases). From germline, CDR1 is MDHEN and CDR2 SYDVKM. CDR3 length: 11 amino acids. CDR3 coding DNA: TGTGCCAGCAGTTTACAGGGTCGAGTAACGTGG. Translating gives CASSLQGRVTW.

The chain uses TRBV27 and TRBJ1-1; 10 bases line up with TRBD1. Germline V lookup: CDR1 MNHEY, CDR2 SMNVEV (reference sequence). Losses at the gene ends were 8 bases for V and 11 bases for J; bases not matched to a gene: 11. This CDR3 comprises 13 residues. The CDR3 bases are TGTGCCAGCCACACGGGACAGGGGCGGGTGGCTTTCTTT. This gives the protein CASHTGQGRVAFF.

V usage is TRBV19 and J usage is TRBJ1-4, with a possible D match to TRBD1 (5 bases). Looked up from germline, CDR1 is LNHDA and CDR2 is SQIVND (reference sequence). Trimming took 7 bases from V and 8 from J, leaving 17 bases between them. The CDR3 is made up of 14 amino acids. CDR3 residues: CASTPQVLGEKLFF. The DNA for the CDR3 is TGTGCCAGTACCCCACAGGTCTTGGGCGAAAAACTGTTTTTT.

In DNA, the CDR3 is TGTGCCAGCAGCCACCGGGACAGCCATCAGCCCCAGCATTTT. Its protein is CASSHRDSHQPQHF. The V call is TRBV5-8, the J call TRBJ1-5, with TRBD1 matching over 7 bases. V lost 4 bases to trimming and J lost 5 bases; unmatched junction nucleotides: 6. CDR1 and CDR2 (germline): SGHTS, YDEGEE. This CDR3 has 14 residues.

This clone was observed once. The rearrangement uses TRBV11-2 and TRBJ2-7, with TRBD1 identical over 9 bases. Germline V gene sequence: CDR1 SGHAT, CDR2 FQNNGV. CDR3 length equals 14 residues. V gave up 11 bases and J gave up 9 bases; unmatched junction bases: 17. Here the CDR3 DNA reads TGTGCCGAATCCAGACTACAGGGGGCTGGGGTGCAGTACTTC. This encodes CAESRLQGAGVQYF.

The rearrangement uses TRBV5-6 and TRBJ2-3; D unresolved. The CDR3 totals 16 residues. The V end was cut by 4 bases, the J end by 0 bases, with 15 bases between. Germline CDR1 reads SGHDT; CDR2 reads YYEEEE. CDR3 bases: TGTGCCAGCAGCCCTCGGCGGATTTCTAGCACAGATACGCAGTATTTT. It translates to CASSPRRISSTDTQYF.